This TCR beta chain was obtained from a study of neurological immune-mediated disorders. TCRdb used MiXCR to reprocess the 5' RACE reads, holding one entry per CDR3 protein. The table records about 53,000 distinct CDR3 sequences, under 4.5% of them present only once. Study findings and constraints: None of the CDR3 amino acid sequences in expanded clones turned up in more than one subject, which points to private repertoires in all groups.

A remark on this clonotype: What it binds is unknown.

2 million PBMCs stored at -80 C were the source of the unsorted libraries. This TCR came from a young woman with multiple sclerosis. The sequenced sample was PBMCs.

The CDR3 region has the DNA TGCGCCAGCAGCTTGGCGGGTCTTGGGACTGAAGCTTTCTTT. Protein product: CASSLAGLGTEAFF. This chain links TRBV5-1 with TRBJ1-1; D not resolved. V gave up 0 bases and J gave up 5 bases, with 11 bases separating them. This CDR3 is 14 amino acids long. Germline V gene lookup returns CDR1 SGHRS and CDR2 YFSETQ.